The 3 T cell receptor beta chains in this list originate from one sample, sequenced in a study of T cells in Graves' hyperthyroidism and ophthalmopathy. The investigators amplified TCR beta CDR3 regions from RNA transcripts. With the HTBI primer set, the TCR CDR3 went through a first round of RT-PCR. TCRdb re-called the multiplex PCR reads through MiXCR, storing one row per CDR3 protein. The data hold 300,000 to 350,000 distinct CDR3 sequences, with about 21% observed a single time. Material: blood. The receptors stem from a woman aged 50 to 60 with Graves' hyperthyroidism.

This clonotype was observed a handful of times. The genes are TRBV7-9 and TRBJ2-1; 10 bases are shared with TRBD2. Germline V gene lookup returns CDR1 SEHNR and CDR2 FQNEAQ (reference sequence). V dropped 5 bases and J dropped 9; count of bases not matched to a gene: 13. CDR3 length: 16 amino acids. CDR3 nucleotides: TGTGCCAGCAGCCAAGATCATGCTAGCGGGGGTGGTGAGCAGTTCTTC. Translated: CASSQDHASGGGEQFF.

Remarks on this clonotype: In this CDR3 the conserved last residue, phenylalanine or tryptophan, is missing, so a read error is likely. The chain uses TRBV4-2 and TRBJ2-7; TRBD2 agrees at 8 bases. Trimming removed 3 bases from V and 0 bases from J; junction bases left unmatched: 4. In germline, CDR1 is LGHNA, CDR2 YNFKEQ. The CDR3 spans 15 residues. The CDR3 coding sequence is TGTGCCAGCAGCCAGCTAGCGGGCTCCTCCTACGAGCAGTACCTC. Protein product: CASSQLAGSSYEQYL.

The chain links TRBV20-1 to TRBJ1-2; D is unclear. The CDR3 has 13 residues. The germline V and J ends were trimmed by 1 base and 0 bases, with 6 bases remaining between them. Germline CDR1 and CDR2: DFQATT and SNEGSKA (reference sequence). CDR3 DNA: TGCAGTGCTAGAGTTAAAGCTAACTATGGCTACACCTTC. Amino acid sequence: CSARVKANYGYTF.